This T cell receptor (beta chain) was sequenced in a study of circulating CD8 cells and anti-PD-1 response in melanoma. From live CD3+CD8+TCRalphabeta+ cells, four PD-1 and/or TIGIT subsets were sorted. Study-level points and caveats: Under 8% of TRB clonotypes were shared between subsets at M1.

This CDR3 contains 16 residues. Trimming at V came to 6 bases and at J to 1 base, leaving 6 bases not matched to a gene. Germline lookup yields CDR1 SGHTA and CDR2 FQGNSA. This clonotype rates as medium-sized. The antigen remains unidentified. Using approximately 14 ng of total RNA, TCR libraries were made with the QIAseq Immune Repertoire TCR panel. TCRdb re-derived calls from the reads in MiXCR, one entry per CDR3 protein. Of under 800 distinct CDR3 sequences listed, more than 6% are singletons. Sequencing used CD8+ T cells from PBMCs, obtained at baseline or after one month of anti-PD-1 therapy (not recorded which). The V gene is TRBV7-2, the J gene TRBJ2-7; TRBD2 matches 13 bases. This receptor was taken from a human donor with melanoma. CDR3 loop: CASSRLAGGTSYEQYF. DNA for the CDR3: TGTGCCAGCAGTAGACTAGCGGGGGGAACTTCCTACGAGCAGTACTTC.